Sequencing of this TCR beta chain was carried out in a study of post-analysis software for immune sequencing data. Study in general: Clinical courses comprised relapsing-remitting, secondary progressive and progressive-relapsing multiple sclerosis.

General study points: When compared against controls, multiple sclerosis patients showed significantly lower normalized Chao1 diversity.

For this clonotype: Its specificity is not known.

Unique molecular identifiers featured in each of the TCR beta cDNA libraries. TCRdb reanalysed the PCR reads using MiXCR and keeps one entry per CDR3 protein. The sample shows hundreds of thousands of distinct CDR3 sequences, 44% of them seen only once. The clonotype comes from a girl aged 5 to 17 with multiple sclerosis. What was sequenced was blood.

The CDR3 is CASSLEEISTDTQYF. The CDR3 nucleotides read TGCGCCAGCAGCTTGGAGGAGATTAGCACAGATACGCAGTATTTT. The chain combines TRBV5-1 with TRBJ2-3; D is unclear. With 0 bases removed from V and 0 bases from J, the gap between germline ends came to 8 bases. The CDR3 spans 15 residues. Germline V gives CDR1 SGHRS, CDR2 YFSETQ.